The sequence of this T cell receptor (beta chain) was determined in a study of long-term antiretroviral therapy in people with HIV. Trimming pared 7 bases from V and 4 bases from J, leaving 13 bases between. Germline assignment: CDR1 LNHDA and CDR2 SQIVND (reference sequence). The CDR3 has 13 amino acids. Survey-level immunoSEQ v3.0 assays were run. Clones were sequenced by immunoSEQ multiplex PCR, and TCRdb holds only the in-frame ones, with some missing. The sample lists tens of thousands of clones, roughly 86% occurring once. This TCR was sampled from a woman in her thirties with HIV. The chain links TRBV19 to TRBJ1-1; D not resolved. Sequencing used unsorted PBMCs, obtained 0.8 years after starting antiretroviral therapy. CDR3 bases: TGTGCCAGTATCGGGTTCGTCGGCACTGAAGCTTTCTTT. Its protein is CASIGFVGTEAFF.